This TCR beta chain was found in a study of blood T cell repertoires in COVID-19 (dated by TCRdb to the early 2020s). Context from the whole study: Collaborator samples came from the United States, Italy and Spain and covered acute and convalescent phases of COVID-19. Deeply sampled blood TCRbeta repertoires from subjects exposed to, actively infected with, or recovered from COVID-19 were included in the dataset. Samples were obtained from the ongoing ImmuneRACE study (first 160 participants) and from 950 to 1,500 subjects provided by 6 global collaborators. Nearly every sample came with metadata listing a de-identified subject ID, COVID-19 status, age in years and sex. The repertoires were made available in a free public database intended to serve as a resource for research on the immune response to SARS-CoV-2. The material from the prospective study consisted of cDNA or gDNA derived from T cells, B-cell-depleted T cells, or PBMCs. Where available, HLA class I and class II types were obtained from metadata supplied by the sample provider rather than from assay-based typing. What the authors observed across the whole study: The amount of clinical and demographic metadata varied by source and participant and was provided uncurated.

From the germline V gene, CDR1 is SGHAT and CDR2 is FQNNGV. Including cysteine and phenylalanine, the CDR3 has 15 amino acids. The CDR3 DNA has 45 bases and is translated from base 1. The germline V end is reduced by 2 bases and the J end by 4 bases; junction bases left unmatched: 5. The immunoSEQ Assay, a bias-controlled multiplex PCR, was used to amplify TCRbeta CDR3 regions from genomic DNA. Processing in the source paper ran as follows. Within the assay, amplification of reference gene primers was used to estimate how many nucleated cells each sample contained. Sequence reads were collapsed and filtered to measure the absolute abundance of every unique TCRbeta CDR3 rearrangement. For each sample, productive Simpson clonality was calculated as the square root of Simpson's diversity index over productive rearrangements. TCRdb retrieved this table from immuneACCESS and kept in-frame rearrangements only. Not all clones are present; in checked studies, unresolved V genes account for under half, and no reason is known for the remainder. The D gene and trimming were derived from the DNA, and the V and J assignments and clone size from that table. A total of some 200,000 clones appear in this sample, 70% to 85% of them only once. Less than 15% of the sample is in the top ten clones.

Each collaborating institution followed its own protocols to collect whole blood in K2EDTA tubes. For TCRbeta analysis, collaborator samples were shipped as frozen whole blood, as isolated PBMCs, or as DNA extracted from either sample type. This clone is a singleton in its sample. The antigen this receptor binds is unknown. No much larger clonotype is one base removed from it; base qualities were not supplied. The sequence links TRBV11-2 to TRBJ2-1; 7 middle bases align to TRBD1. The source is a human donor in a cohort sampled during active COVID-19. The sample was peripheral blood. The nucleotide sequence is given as TGTGCCAGCAGCTTAAGAGGGGGCGCATACAATGAGCAGTTCTTC. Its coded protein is CASSLRGGAYNEQFF.